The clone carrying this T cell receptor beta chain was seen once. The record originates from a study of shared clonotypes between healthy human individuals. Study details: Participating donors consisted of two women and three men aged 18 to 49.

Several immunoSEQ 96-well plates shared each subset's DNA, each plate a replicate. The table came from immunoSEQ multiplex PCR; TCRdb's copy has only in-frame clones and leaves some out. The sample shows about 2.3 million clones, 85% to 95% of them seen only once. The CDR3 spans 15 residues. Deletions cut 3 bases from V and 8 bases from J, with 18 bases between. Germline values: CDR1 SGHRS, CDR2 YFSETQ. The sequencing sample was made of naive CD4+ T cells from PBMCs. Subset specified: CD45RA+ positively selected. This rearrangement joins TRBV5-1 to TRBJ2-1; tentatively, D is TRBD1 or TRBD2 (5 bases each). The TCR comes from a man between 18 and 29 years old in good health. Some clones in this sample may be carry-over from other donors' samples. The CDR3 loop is CASSWGIPGVDEQFF. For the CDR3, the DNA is TGCGCCAGCAGCTGGGGGATCCCCGGGGTGGATGAGCAGTTCTTC.